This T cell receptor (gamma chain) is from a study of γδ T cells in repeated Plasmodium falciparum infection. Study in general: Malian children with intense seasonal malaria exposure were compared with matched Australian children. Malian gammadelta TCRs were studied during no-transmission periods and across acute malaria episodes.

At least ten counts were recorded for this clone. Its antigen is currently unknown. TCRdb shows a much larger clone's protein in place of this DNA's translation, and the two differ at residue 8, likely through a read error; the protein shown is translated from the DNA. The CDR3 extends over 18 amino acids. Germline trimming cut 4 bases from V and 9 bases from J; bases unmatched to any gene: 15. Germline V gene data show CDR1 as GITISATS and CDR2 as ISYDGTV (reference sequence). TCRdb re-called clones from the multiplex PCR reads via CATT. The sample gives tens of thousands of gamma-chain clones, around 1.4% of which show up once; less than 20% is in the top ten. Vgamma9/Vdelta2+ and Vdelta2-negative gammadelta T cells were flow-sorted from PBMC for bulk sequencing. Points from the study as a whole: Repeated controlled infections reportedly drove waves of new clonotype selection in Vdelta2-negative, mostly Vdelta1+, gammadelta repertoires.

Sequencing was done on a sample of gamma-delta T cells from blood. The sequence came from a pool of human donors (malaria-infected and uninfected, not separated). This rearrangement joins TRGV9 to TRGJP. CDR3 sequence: CALWDLQGVVLGKKIKVF. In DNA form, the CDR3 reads TGTGCCTTGTGGGACCTGCAAGGGGTAGTGTTGGGCAAAAAAATCAAGGTATTT.